A single TCR beta chain is shown here with its context. These data come from a study of blood T cell repertoires in COVID-19. On the study more broadly: Some COVID-19 samples were acute and others convalescent; all came from the United States, Italy and Spain. Nucleic acid was either cDNA or gDNA, and it came from T cells, B-cell-depleted T cells, or PBMCs.

The CDR3 spans 13 residues. Between the trimmed V and J ends, which lost 7 bases and 4 bases, there was a span of 10 bases. Authors' analysis steps: Reference gene primer amplification yielded estimated nucleated cell counts. Using immunoSEQ multiplex PCR, the repertoire was profiled, and TCRdb retains in-frame clones only, with some absent. V, J and clone size were drawn from that table, and D and trimming were deduced from the DNA. The table has fewer than 200,000 clones, 75% to 90% seen once. V gene TRBV12-3 or TRBV12-4 combines with J gene TRBJ1-4, with a tentative D call TRBD1 (5 bases). Sequences were obtained from peripheral blood. This clonotype was sampled from a woman of 80 years or more with active or convalescent COVID-19. The CDR3 loop is CASKQDVNEKLFF. CDR3 DNA sequence: TGTGCCAGCAAACAGGATGTTAATGAAAAACTGTTTTTT.